This is a list of T cell receptor beta chains from one sample in a study of blood T cell repertoires in COVID-19. Produced via immunoSEQ multiplex PCR; TCRdb's table is partial and in-frame only. The sample yields about 89,000 clones, 72% seen once. The sequenced sample was peripheral blood. The receptors were gathered from a woman older than 75 with acute or convalescent COVID-19. CDR3s include the opening cysteine and the closing phenylalanine or tryptophan. Fields, in order: clone size, J gene, V gene, D gene, CDR3 protein. D genes are given only for firm matches. Size values are once, few and many counts, or a class for expanded clones, and some rows have none.

clone_size: once; j_call: TRBJ2-5; v_call: TRBV7-3; d_call: .; cdr3_aa: CASSLMGSGGGETQYF
clone_size: .; j_call: TRBJ1-5; v_call: TRBV15; d_call: .; cdr3_aa: CATSRDGLGHQPQHF
clone_size: few; j_call: TRBJ1-2; v_call: TRBV6-1; d_call: .; cdr3_aa: CASSDQDYGYTF
clone_size: .; j_call: TRBJ1-1; v_call: TRBV11-2; d_call: .; cdr3_aa: CASSLSRGTEAFF
clone_size: .; j_call: TRBJ1-5; v_call: TRBV6-1; d_call: .; cdr3_aa: CASSDPGQPQHF
clone_size: .; j_call: TRBJ2-2; v_call: TRBV19; d_call: TRBD2; cdr3_aa: CASSRTSANTGELFF
clone_size: .; j_call: TRBJ2-7; v_call: TRBV5-6; d_call: TRBD1; cdr3_aa: CASSRDRGRSYEQYF
clone_size: .; j_call: TRBJ1-5; v_call: TRBV9; d_call: .; cdr3_aa: CASSVAPFQPQHF
clone_size: .; j_call: TRBJ1-2; v_call: TRBV2; d_call: .; cdr3_aa: CARAKNRGGWVGYGYTF
clone_size: .; j_call: TRBJ1-3; v_call: TRBV5-4; d_call: .; cdr3_aa: CASSLVGGSGNTIYF
clone_size: .; j_call: TRBJ1-1; v_call: TRBV18; d_call: TRBD1; cdr3_aa: CASSVGTGRTEAFF
clone_size: .; j_call: TRBJ1-1; v_call: TRBV18; d_call: TRBD1; cdr3_aa: CASSPNRGPRDTEAFF
clone_size: .; j_call: TRBJ2-7; v_call: TRBV28; d_call: .; cdr3_aa: CASSPGTISYEQYF
clone_size: .; j_call: TRBJ1-2; v_call: TRBV19; d_call: .; cdr3_aa: CASSIRGAGYGYTF
clone_size: .; j_call: TRBJ2-5; v_call: TRBV3-1/TRBV3-2; d_call: .; cdr3_aa: CASSQWRGGTQETQYF
clone_size: .; j_call: TRBJ2-3; v_call: TRBV10-3; d_call: .; cdr3_aa: CAISESKNTQYF
clone_size: .; j_call: TRBJ1-5; v_call: TRBV6-6; d_call: TRBD1; cdr3_aa: CASSYTGDGQPQHF
clone_size: .; j_call: TRBJ2-7; v_call: TRBV2; d_call: .; cdr3_aa: CASSRYEQYF
clone_size: once; j_call: TRBJ2-7; v_call: TRBV6-6; d_call: .; cdr3_aa: CASSYEQGLEQYF
clone_size: .; j_call: TRBJ2-7; v_call: TRBV6-6; d_call: TRBD1; cdr3_aa: CASGQGDEQYF
clone_size: few; j_call: TRBJ1-2; v_call: TRBV14; d_call: .; cdr3_aa: CASSQDQWNSTYGYTF
clone_size: .; j_call: TRBJ2-7; v_call: TRBV7-2; d_call: TRBD2; cdr3_aa: CASSRWPGGLAGGSEQYF
clone_size: .; j_call: TRBJ1-2; v_call: TRBV27; d_call: .; cdr3_aa: CASSLLGVWGYTF
clone_size: .; j_call: TRBJ1-2; v_call: TRBV27; d_call: TRBD1; cdr3_aa: CASSSQGAVNYGYTF
clone_size: .; j_call: TRBJ1-2; v_call: TRBV6-2/TRBV6-3; d_call: .; cdr3_aa: CASSYIRVGYGYTF
clone_size: few; j_call: TRBJ1-2; v_call: TRBV7-2; d_call: TRBD1; cdr3_aa: CASSLGQRYGYTF
clone_size: .; j_call: TRBJ2-3; v_call: TRBV5-4; d_call: .; cdr3_aa: CASSPVGGTDTQYF
clone_size: .; j_call: TRBJ2-1; v_call: TRBV14; d_call: TRBD2; cdr3_aa: CASSPPRGGNEQFF
clone_size: .; j_call: TRBJ2-5; v_call: TRBV6-5; d_call: TRBD2; cdr3_aa: CASSQLAGEETQYF
clone_size: .; j_call: TRBJ1-1; v_call: TRBV18; d_call: .; cdr3_aa: CASSPSTGSEAFF
clone_size: few; j_call: TRBJ1-2; v_call: TRBV19; d_call: TRBD1; cdr3_aa: CASSRQGSYGYTF